This TCR beta chain was obtained from a study of T cells in Graves' hyperthyroidism and ophthalmopathy. CDR3 length equals 15 residues. Germline loops: CDR1 SGHAT, CDR2 FQNNGV. Trimming took off 0 bases at V and 1 base at J, with 9 bases between the two ends. Amplified TCR beta CDR3 regions came from RNA transcripts. Carried out on the TCR CDR3, a first-round RT-PCR used the HTBI primer set. From the multiplex PCR reads, TCRdb called clonotypes with MiXCR, one entry per CDR3 protein. This table holds some 580,000 distinct CDR3 sequences, approximately 16% found once. There are many counts of this clonotype.

The gene calls are TRBV11-2 and TRBJ1-1, with D possibly TRBD1 on 6 matching bases. The TCR originated in a woman aged 40 to 50 with Graves' ophthalmopathy. The sample comprised blood. CDR3 amino acids: CASSLDPQGNTEAFF. CDR3 nucleotides: TGTGCCAGCAGCTTAGATCCACAGGGGAACACTGAAGCTTTCTTT.